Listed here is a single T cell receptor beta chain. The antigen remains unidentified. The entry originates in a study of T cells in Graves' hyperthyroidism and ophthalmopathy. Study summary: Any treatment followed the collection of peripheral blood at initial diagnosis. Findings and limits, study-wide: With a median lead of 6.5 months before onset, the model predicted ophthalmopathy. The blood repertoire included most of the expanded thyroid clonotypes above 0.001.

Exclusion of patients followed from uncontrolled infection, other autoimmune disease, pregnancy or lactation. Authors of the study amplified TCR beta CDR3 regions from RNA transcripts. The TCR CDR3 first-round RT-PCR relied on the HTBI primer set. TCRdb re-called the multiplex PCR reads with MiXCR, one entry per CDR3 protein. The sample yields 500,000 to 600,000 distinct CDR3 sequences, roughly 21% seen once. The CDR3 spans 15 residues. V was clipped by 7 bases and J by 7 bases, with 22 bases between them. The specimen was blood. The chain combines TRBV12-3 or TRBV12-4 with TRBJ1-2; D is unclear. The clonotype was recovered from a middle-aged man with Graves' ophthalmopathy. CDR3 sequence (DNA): TGTGCCAGCAAGAGTCGCCTAACCGGCGGGGTTGGCTACACCTTC. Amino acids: CASKSRLTGGVGYTF.